These 10 T cell receptor beta chains originate from one sample sequenced in a study of T cell responses to AZD1222 COVID-19 vaccine. Sequenced by immunoSEQ multiplex PCR; TCRdb stores in-frame clones only, minus some. This sample has more than 120,000 clones, with 90% to 95% found just once. This sample comprised peripheral blood, obtained on day 0 of AZD1222 vaccination. The origin of the receptors is an adult in good health.

The chain recombines TRBV6-4 with TRBJ1-5; D is unclear. The CDR3 is made up of 16 amino acids. Germline V gene sequence: CDR1 MRHNA, CDR2 SNTAGT. The germline V and J ends were trimmed by 7 bases and 0 bases, with 16 bases remaining between them. The CDR3 sequence is CASTPGSGYSNQPQHF. CDR3 DNA: TGTGCCAGCACCCCGGGGTCGGGATATAGCAATCAGCCCCAGCATTTT.

This rearrangement joins TRBV19 to TRBJ1-1; the D is unclear. Trimming removed 7 bases from V and 4 bases from J, with 16 bases in between. From germline, CDR1 is LNHDA and CDR2 SQIVND (reference sequence). The CDR3 has 14 amino acids. CDR3 nucleotides: TGTGCCAGTACCAGTGGACCCTGGGGCACTGAAGCTTTCTTT. This translates into CASTSGPWGTEAFF.

As DNA, the CDR3 is TGTGCCAGCAGCCAGGGGTTCGAGCAGTACTTC. Translating gives CASSQGFEQYF. The V gene is TRBV14, the J gene TRBJ2-7; no reliable D call. The CDR3 consists of 11 residues. V dropped 3 bases and J dropped 6 bases, with 6 bases sitting between them. CDR1 is SGHDN and CDR2 is FVKESK in the germline V gene.

This chain joins TRBV7-2 and TRBJ1-3; D is perhaps TRBD1 (5 bases). The V end was cut by 1 base, the J end by 1 base, with 17 bases between. This CDR3 contains 18 residues. CDR1 SGHTA and CDR2 FQGNSA come from the germline V gene. CDR3 sequence: CASSLEGGASESGNTIYF. As DNA, the CDR3 is TGTGCCAGCAGCTTAGAGGGTGGGGCCTCGGAATCTGGAAACACCATATATTTT.

The chain recombines TRBV19 with TRBJ1-1; D is unresolved. The CDR3 consists of 12 residues. Germline CDR1 LNHDA, CDR2 SQIVND (reference sequence). V lost 7 bases, J lost 2 bases, and 8 bases lay in between. CDR3 loop: CASKNRNTEAFF. The CDR3 DNA is TGTGCCAGTAAGAACCGAAACACTGAAGCTTTCTTT.

This clone was picked up a small number of times. The chain couples TRBV9 to TRBJ1-5; no clear D gene. Between the trimmed V and J ends, which lost 0 bases and 2 bases, there was a span of 9 bases. This CDR3 has 15 residues. CDR1 is SGDLS and CDR2 is YYNGEE in the germline V gene. CDR3 DNA: TGTGCCAGCAGCGTAGGTGGGTTAGGCAATCAGCCCCAGCATTTT. As protein: CASSVGGLGNQPQHF.

V gene TRBV6-6 combines with J gene TRBJ1-1, with D possibly matching TRBD1 (5 bases). Deletions cut 4 bases from V and 0 bases from J, with 9 bases between. Germline loops: CDR1 MNHNY, CDR2 SVGAGI (reference sequence). This CDR3 is 14 amino acids long. The CDR3 nucleotides read TGTGCCAGCAGTTCTGGACATCTGAACACTGAAGCTTTCTTT. It encodes CASSSGHLNTEAFF.

The V and J genes are TRBV9 and TRBJ2-2; TRBD1 matches at 7 bases. CDR1 is SGDLS, CDR2 YYNGEE, per germline. V lost 6 bases, J lost 4 bases, and 12 bases stayed unmatched. The CDR3 is 16 amino acids. CDR3 in DNA: TGTGCCAGCACCCAGGGGGTAGAGATCCGCACCGGGGAGCTGTTTTTT. As protein: CASTQGVEIRTGELFF.

J is TRBJ2-3 and V is TRBV9; tentatively, D is TRBD1 (5 bases). Per the germline V gene, CDR1 is SGDLS and CDR2 is YYNGEE. The CDR3 length is 12 residues. The germline V and J ends were trimmed by 3 bases and 6 bases, with 8 bases remaining between them. For the CDR3, the DNA is TGTGCCAGCAGCGCTGGGGCGGATACGCAGTATTTT. It specifies CASSAGADTQYF.

The chain is built from TRBV5-4 and TRBJ1-4; D gene uncertain. Germline CDR1 is SGHNT and CDR2 is YYREEE (reference sequence). V lost 2 bases and J lost 8, with 16 bases in between. CDR3 length: 15 amino acids. CDR3 in DNA: TGTGCCAGCAGCTTCTACTCCTATCGGGCGGAAAAACTGTTTTTT. Translation: CASSFYSYRAEKLFF.